Described below is a single T cell receptor (beta chain) sequence and its context. The record originates from a study of blood T cell repertoires in COVID-19. Study as a whole: Some COVID-19 samples were acute and others convalescent; all came from the United States, Italy and Spain. T cells, B-cell-depleted T cells, or PBMCs supplied cDNA or gDNA.

Seattle researchers signed up patients amid active infection and tracked them longitudinally. Authors' methods: The authors estimated nucleated cell counts from reference gene primer amplification. TCRdb's copy holds only in-frame clones and misses some; the assay was immunoSEQ multiplex PCR. V, J and clone size were drawn from that table, and D and trimming were deduced from the DNA. The table records more than 85,000 clones, just under 95% of them present only once. CDR3 length equals 15 residues. Trimming shortened V by 0 bases and J by 9 bases, and 13 bases separated the two germline ends. Germline V CDR1 and CDR2: SGHDT, YYEEEE.

This clonotype was sampled from a woman in her forties or fifties with COVID-19, enrolled during active disease. The chain couples TRBV5-6 to TRBJ1-6; a possible D gene is TRBD1 (6 bases). The sequencing input was peripheral blood. The CDR3 DNA reads TGTGCCAGCAGCTTGGGGGGGCAGGGATTTTCACCCCTCCACTTT. This codes for CASSLGGQGFSPLHF. Based on the CDR3 plus reference TRBV5-6 and TRBJ1-6, the full variable domain is DAGVTQSPTHLIKTRGQQVTLRCSPKSGHDTVSWYQQALGQGPQFIFQYYEEEERQRGNFPDRFSGHQFPNYSSELNVNALLLGDSALYLCASSLGGQGFSPLHFGNGTRLTVT.